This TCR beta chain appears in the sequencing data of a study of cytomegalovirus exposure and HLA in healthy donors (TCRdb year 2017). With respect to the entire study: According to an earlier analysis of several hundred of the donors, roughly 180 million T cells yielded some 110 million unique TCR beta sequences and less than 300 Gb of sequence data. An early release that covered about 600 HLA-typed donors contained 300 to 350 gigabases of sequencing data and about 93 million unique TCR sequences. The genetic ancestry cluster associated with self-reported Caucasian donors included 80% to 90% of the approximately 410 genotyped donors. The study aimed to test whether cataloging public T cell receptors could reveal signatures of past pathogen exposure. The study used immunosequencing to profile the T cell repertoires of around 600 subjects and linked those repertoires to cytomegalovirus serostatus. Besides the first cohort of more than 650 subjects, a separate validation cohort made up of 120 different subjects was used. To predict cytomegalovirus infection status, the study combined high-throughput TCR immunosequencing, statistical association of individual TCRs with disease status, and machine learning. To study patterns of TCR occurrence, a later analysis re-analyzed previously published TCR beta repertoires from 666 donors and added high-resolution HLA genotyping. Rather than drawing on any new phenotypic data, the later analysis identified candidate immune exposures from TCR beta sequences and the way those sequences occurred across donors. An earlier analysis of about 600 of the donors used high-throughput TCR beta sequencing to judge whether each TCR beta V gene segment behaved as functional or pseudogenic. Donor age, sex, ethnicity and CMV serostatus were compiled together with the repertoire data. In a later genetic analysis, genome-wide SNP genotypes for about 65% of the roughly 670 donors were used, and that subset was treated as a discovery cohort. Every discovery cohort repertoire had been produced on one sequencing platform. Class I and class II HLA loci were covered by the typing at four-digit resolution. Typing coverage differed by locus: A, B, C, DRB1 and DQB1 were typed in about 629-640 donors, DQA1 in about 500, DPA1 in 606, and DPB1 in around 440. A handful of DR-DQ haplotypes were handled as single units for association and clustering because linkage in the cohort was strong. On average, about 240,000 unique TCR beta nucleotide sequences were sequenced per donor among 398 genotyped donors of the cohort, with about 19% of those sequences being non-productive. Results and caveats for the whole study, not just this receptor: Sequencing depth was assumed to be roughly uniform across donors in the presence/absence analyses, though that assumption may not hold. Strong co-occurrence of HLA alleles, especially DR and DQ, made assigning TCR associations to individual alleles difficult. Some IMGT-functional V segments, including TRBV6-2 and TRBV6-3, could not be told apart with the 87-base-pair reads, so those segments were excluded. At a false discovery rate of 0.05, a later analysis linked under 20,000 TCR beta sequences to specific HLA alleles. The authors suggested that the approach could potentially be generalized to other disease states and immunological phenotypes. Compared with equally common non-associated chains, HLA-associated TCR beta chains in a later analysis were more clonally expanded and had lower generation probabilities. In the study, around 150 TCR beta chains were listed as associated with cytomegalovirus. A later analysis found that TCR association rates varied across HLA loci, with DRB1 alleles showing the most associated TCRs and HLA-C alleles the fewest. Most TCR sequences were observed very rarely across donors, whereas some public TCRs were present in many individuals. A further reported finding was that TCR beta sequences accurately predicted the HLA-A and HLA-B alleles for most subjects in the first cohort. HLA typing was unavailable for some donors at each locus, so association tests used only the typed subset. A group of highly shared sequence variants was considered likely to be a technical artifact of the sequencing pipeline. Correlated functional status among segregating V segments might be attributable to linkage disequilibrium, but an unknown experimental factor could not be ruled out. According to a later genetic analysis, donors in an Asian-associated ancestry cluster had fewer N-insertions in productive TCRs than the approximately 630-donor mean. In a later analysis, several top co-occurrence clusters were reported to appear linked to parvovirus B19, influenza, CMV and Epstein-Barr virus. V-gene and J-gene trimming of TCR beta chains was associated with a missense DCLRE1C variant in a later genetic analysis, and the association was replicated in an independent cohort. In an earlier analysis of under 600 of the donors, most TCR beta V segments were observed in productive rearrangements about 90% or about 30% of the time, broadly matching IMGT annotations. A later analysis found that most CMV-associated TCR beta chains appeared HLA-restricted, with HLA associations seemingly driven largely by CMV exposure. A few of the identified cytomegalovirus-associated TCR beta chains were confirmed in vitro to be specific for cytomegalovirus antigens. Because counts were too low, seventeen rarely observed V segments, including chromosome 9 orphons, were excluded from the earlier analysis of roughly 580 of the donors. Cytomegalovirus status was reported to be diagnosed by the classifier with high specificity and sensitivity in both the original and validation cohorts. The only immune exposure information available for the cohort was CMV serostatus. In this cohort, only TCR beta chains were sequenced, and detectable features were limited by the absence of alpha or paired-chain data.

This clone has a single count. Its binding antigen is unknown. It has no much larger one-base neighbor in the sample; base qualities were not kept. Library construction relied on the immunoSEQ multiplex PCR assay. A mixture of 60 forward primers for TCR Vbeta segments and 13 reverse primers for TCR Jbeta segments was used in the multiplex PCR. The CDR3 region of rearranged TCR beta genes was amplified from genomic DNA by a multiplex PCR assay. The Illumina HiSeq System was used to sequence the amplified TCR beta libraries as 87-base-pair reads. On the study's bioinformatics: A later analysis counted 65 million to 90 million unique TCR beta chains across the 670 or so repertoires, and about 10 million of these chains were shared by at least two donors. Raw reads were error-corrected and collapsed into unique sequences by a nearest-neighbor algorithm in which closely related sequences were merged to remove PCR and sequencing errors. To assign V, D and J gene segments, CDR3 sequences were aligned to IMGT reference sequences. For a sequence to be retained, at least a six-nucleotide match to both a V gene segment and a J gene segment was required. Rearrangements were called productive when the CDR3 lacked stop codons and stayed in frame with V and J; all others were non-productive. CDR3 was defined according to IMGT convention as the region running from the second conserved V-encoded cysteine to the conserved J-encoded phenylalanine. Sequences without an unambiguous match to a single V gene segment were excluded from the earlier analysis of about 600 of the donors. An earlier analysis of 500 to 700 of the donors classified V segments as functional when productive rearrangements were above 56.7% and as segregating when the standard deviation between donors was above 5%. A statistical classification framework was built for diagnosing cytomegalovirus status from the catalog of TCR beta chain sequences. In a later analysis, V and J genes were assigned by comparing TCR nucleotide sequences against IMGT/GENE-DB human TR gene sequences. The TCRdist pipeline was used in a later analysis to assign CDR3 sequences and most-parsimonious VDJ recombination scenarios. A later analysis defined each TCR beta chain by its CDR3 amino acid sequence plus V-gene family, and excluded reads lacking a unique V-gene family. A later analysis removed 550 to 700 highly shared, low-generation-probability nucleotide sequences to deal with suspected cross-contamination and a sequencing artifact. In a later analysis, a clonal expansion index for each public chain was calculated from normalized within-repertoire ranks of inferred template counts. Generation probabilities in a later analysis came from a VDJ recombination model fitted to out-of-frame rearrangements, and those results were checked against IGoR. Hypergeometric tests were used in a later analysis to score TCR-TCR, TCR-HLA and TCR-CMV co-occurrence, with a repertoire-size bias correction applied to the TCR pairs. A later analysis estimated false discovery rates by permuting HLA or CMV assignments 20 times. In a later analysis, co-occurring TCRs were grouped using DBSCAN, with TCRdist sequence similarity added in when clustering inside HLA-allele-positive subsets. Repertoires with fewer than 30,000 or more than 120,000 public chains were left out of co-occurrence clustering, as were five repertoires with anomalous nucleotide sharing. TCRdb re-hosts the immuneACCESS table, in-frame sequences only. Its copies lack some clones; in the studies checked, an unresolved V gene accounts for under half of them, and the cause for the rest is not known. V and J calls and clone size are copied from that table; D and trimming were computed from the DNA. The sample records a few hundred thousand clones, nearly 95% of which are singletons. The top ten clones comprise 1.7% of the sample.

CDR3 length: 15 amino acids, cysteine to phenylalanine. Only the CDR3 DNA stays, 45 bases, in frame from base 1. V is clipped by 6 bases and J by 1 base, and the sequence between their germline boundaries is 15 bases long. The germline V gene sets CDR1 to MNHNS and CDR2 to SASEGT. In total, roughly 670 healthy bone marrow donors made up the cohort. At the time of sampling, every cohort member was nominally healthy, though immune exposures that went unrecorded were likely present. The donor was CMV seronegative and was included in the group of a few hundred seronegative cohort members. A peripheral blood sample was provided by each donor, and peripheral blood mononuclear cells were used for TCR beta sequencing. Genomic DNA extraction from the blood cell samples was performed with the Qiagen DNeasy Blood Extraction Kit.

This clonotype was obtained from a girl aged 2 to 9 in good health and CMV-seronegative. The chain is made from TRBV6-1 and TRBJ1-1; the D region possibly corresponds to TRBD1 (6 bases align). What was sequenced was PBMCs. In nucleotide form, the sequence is TGTGCCAGCAGAGGGGGGGGGATAAAGAACACTGAAGCTTTCTTT. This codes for CASRGGGIKNTEAFF.